This TCR beta chain was observed in a study of T cells in women clearing cervical HPV infection. General study findings and limits: CIN3+ cases had significantly higher TCR richness than controls; evenness did not differ.

Generated by immunoSEQ multiplex PCR, the TCRdb table keeps only in-frame clones and is missing some. This sample contains around 46,000 clones. The CDR3 runs to 15 residues. Per the germline V gene, CDR1 is KGHDR and CDR2 is SFDVKD. Trimming cost V 3 bases and J 5 bases, with 15 bases left between them. A remark on this clone: Its antigen is still unknown. The read terminates 3 residues ahead of where the CDR3 ends, so the germline J gene completes it.

This clonotype was sampled from a woman aged 18 to 69 with a cervical HPV16 infection that either progressed to CIN3+ or cleared (not recorded which). J is TRBJ2-5 and V is TRBV24-1, with TRBD2 as a possible D gene (6 bases). The sample was blood buffy coat. Partial CDR3 DNA: TGTGCCACCAGTGATGGAGGGGCCGCGGGGGAGACC. Translation: CATSDGGAAGET. The full CDR3 is CATSDGGAAGETQYF.